The 29 T cell receptor beta chains below all came from one sample that was sequenced in a study of cytomegalovirus exposure and HLA in healthy donors (dated by TCRdb to the late 2010s). Library generation was performed with the immunoSEQ multiplex PCR assay. For the multiplex PCR, a mixture combining 60 forward primers for TCR Vbeta segments and 13 reverse primers for TCR Jbeta segments was used. TCRdb took this table from immuneACCESS and kept in-frame rearrangements with V and J called. Such tables lack part of the clones; where checked against another copy, unresolved V genes explain under half of the gap, and the rest is unexplained. The sample data list about 95,000 clones, and 78% of these were observed just once. The top ten constitute 4.1% of the sample. What was sequenced was PBMCs. These receptors originate from a woman aged 40-49 years in good health and CMV-seropositive.

V is TRBV27 and J is TRBJ2-7; no reliable D call. This CDR3 comprises 19 residues. CDR1 is MNHEY and CDR2 is SMNVEV in the germline V gene (reference sequence). With 6 bases removed from V and 4 bases from J, the gap between germline ends came to 31 bases. CDR3 sequence reads: CASSLAGTRFGKSNYEQYF. CDR3 nucleotide sequence: TGTGCCAGCAGCTTAGCAGGAACGCGTTTTGGCAAATCTAATTACGAGCAGTACTTC.

The chain carries TRBV2 and TRBJ1-4; possible D gene TRBD1, 5 bases. Germline values: CDR1 SNHLY, CDR2 FYNNEI. The CDR3 spans 16 residues. Trimming stripped 4 bases from V and 0 bases from J, with 12 bases between. The CDR3 region is CASSAQDTATNEKLFF. For the CDR3, the DNA is TGTGCCAGCAGTGCCCAGGACACAGCAACTAATGAAAAACTGTTTTTT.

This clone was seen a handful of times. This chain links TRBV4-1 with TRBJ2-7; TRBD1 matches at 11 bases. J lost 4 bases, V lost 1 base, and 0 bases had no gene match. The CDR3 is made up of 14 amino acids. Looked up from germline, CDR1 is MGHRA and CDR2 is YSYEKL. The CDR3 nucleotides are TGCGCCAGCAGCCAAGGGGACAGGGGGTACGAGCAGTACTTC. This gives the protein CASSQGDRGYEQYF.

This chain uses TRBV19 with TRBJ2-2; 7 bases map to TRBD1. V shed 9 bases and J 6 bases; nucleotides not matched to a gene: 16. The CDR3 is 16 amino acids. CDR1 is LNHDA, CDR2 SQIVND, per germline (reference sequence). The CDR3 DNA is TGTGCCAGCACAACGTGGGACAGTCTCACCGCCGGGGAGCTGTTTTTT. It specifies CASTTWDSLTAGELFF. Full variable domain (missing parts from reference TRBV19 and TRBJ2-2): DGGITQSPKYLFRKEGQNVTLSCEQNLNHDAMYWYRQDPGQGLRLIYYSQIVNDFQKGDIAEGYSVSREKKESFPLTVTSAQKNPTAFYLCASTTWDSLTAGELFFGEGSRLTVL.

The V gene is TRBV5-1, the J gene TRBJ2-1; unclear D gene. Trimming shortened V by 5 bases and J by 0 bases, and 9 bases separated the two germline ends. The CDR3 length is 14 residues. Germline values: CDR1 SGHRS, CDR2 YFSETQ. This CDR3 is CASRSVSSYNEQFF. CDR3 bases: TGCGCCAGCAGGTCCGTGAGCTCCTACAATGAGCAGTTCTTC.

This clone was seen more than once but under ten times. V is TRBV5-6 and J is TRBJ2-7, with D possibly TRBD1 on 5 matching bases. Germline CDR1 is SGHDT and CDR2 is YYEEEE. The CDR3 is 15 residues long. V lost 1 base and J lost 3, with 14 bases in between. CDR3 sequence reads: CASSLFGKTGYEQYF. CDR3 bases: TGTGCCAGCAGCTTGTTTGGGAAAACAGGCTACGAGCAGTACTTC.

J is TRBJ2-7 and V is TRBV25-1; TRBD1 might be the D (5 bases). This CDR3 has 15 residues. In germline, CDR1 is MGHDK, CDR2 SYGVNS. The ends were cut back, 4 bases at V and 2 bases at J, with 15 bases in the middle. CDR3 amino acids: CASSGAPATAYEQYF. The CDR3 DNA sequence: TGTGCCAGCAGTGGTGCGCCCGCGACAGCCTACGAGCAGTACTTC.

This chain joins TRBV30 and TRBJ2-1; TRBD2 matches 9 bases. Unmatched junction bases numbered 12, after V lost 1 base and J lost 2 bases. The CDR3 extends over 18 amino acids. CDR1 and CDR2 (germline): GTSNPN, SVGIG (reference sequence). CDR3 in DNA: TGTGCCTGGAGTGGGAGGGGGAGCGGGAGGTCGACCTACAATGAGCAGTTCTTC. It translates to CAWSGRGSGRSTYNEQFF.

The genes are TRBV28 and TRBJ2-3, with 8 bases that match TRBD1. The V segment lost 5 bases and the J segment 8 bases; nucleotides outside the gene matches: 12. Germline loops: CDR1 MDHEN, CDR2 SYDVKM. The CDR3 consists of 15 residues. CDR3 nucleotide sequence: TGTGCCAGCAGTACAACCGGGACAGGTCCCGTTACGCAGTATTTT. As protein: CASSTTGTGPVTQYF.

The chain employs TRBV7-9 and TRBJ2-7; TRBD1 agrees at 9 bases. The V gene's germline CDR1 is SEHNR and CDR2 FQNEAQ (reference sequence). The CDR3 is made up of 15 amino acids. The ends lost 1 base at V and 5 bases at J; junction bases unmatched: 6. The CDR3 region has the DNA TGTGCCAGCAGCTTAGACGGGACAGGGATCAACGAGCAGTACTTC. It codes for CASSLDGTGINEQYF.

This clone was counted between two and nine times. V is TRBV7-8 and J is TRBJ1-6, with D tentatively TRBD1 (5 bases). Germline V gene lookup returns CDR1 SGHVS and CDR2 FQNEAQ. Between the trimmed V and J ends, which lost 7 bases and 1 base, there was a span of 11 bases. This CDR3 is built from 15 residues. This CDR3 reads CASTTQGSYNSPLHF. For the CDR3, the DNA is TGTGCCAGCACCACTCAGGGTTCCTATAATTCACCCCTCCACTTT.

The chain employs TRBV9 and TRBJ2-7; 11 bases map to TRBD2. The CDR3 sequence is 15 residues long. Trimming took 1 base from V and 4 from J; bases not matched to a gene: 4. Germline CDR1 is SGDLS and CDR2 is YYNGEE. The CDR3 coding sequence is TGTGCCAGCAGCGTATCTGGACTAGCGGGTTACGAGCAGTACTTC. Protein sequence: CASSVSGLAGYEQYF.

This clone has only a few counts. The rearrangement uses TRBV6-5 and TRBJ1-4; 7 nucleotides line up with TRBD1. Germline CDR1 and CDR2: MNHEY and SVGAGI. The CDR3 contains 15 residues. With V trimmed by 5 bases and J by 8 bases, 11 bases remained unmatched. The chain's CDR3 is CASSGGTGTEEKLFF. DNA for the CDR3: TGTGCCAGCAGTGGAGGGACTGGGACAGAAGAAAAACTGTTTTTT.

The J gene is TRBJ2-2, the V gene TRBV29-1; 7 nucleotides match TRBD1. Germline-derived CDR1 and CDR2 are SQVTM and ANQGSEA. There are 12 residues in the CDR3. CDR3 bases: TGCAGTTACCAGGGGGACACCGGGGAGCTGTTTTTT. Translation gives CSYQGDTGELFF.

This clone was recorded only once. This rearrangement joins TRBV5-4 to TRBJ1-2; 10 nucleotides line up with TRBD1. Germline lookup yields CDR1 SGHNT and CDR2 YYREEE (reference sequence). The CDR3 contains 16 residues. With V trimmed by 4 bases and J by 8 bases, 14 bases remained unmatched. In nucleotides, the CDR3 is TGTGCCAGCAGCCAAGTATGGGACAGGGGCCGAAGGGGCTACACCTTC. Translated, it gives CASSQVWDRGRRGYTF. Full variable domain (outside the CDR3, taken from reference TRBV5-4 and TRBJ1-2): ETGVTQSPTHLIKTRGQQVTLRCSSQSGHNTVSWYQQALGQGPQFIFQYYREEENGRGNFPPRFSGLQFPNYSSELNVNALELDDSALYLCASSQVWDRGRRGYTFGSGTRLTVV.

This chain links TRBV10-2 with TRBJ1-2; D is possibly TRBD1 (5 bases). The CDR3 is 11 residues long. The V and J ends lost 0 bases and 14 bases respectively, with 10 bases between them. Per the germline V gene, CDR1 is WSHSY and CDR2 is SAAADI. This chain's CDR3 is CASSESGGLTF. For the CDR3, the DNA is TGCGCCAGCAGTGAGTCGGGGGGACTAACCTTC.

The J gene is TRBJ2-1, the V gene TRBV5-1; 11 bases align to TRBD2. Germline V gene lookup returns CDR1 SGHRS and CDR2 YFSETQ. The V gene end was trimmed by 5 bases and the J gene end by 6 bases; junction bases not matched to a gene: 4. The length of the CDR3 is 14 residues. The CDR3 bases are TGCGCCAGCAGACTAGCGGGAGTACTCAATGAGCAGTTCTTC. As protein: CASRLAGVLNEQFF.

The V and J genes are TRBV19 and TRBJ1-3, with no clear D. This CDR3 has 12 residues. CDR1 LNHDA and CDR2 SQIVND come from the germline V gene (reference sequence). Deletions cut 2 bases from V and 7 bases from J, with 6 bases between. CDR3 coding DNA: TGTGCCAGTAGTATAACGGGGAACACCATATATTTT. Encoded protein: CASSITGNTIYF.

V is TRBV5-1 and J is TRBJ2-1; 7 positions agree with TRBD2. Germline assignment: CDR1 SGHRS and CDR2 YFSETQ. The V segment lost 4 bases and the J segment 8 bases; nucleotides outside the gene matches: 9. The CDR3 is made up of 14 amino acids. The DNA of the CDR3 is TGCGCCAGCAGCCGACGCGGGAGCGGCGATGAGCAGTTCTTC. This translates into CASSRRGSGDEQFF.

This rearrangement joins TRBV5-1 to TRBJ2-2, with 9 positions matching TRBD1. V lost 0 bases to trimming and J lost 5 bases; unmatched junction nucleotides: 5. The CDR3 consists of 16 residues. CDR1 and CDR2 from the germline V gene are SGHRS and YFSETQ. DNA for the CDR3: TGCGCCAGCAGCTTGGGGACAGGGGATTTTACCGGGGAGCTGTTTTTT. Its protein is CASSLGTGDFTGELFF.

V usage is TRBV19 and J usage is TRBJ1-5; the match to TRBD1 covers 7 bases. Trimming cost V 0 bases and J 0 bases; bases outside gene matches: 8. There are 18 residues in the CDR3. Germline lookup yields CDR1 LNHDA and CDR2 SQIVND (reference sequence). The chain's CDR3 is CASSIDLTGLSSNQPQHF. CDR3 bases: TGTGCCAGTAGTATAGATCTGACAGGGTTGAGTAGCAATCAGCCCCAGCATTTT.

V usage is TRBV6-5 and J usage is TRBJ2-6, with D hard to call. The CDR3 spans 14 residues. Germline lookup yields CDR1 MNHEY and CDR2 SVGAGI. V shed 8 bases and J shed 1 base, with 9 bases lying between them. The DNA for the CDR3 is TGTGCCAGCTTGAAGAGGTCTGGGGCCAACGTCCTGACTTTC. This encodes CASLKRSGANVLTF.

A few counts support this clone. This rearrangement joins TRBV12-5 to TRBJ2-7, with 12 bases lining up with TRBD2. V dropped 3 bases and J dropped 7; count of bases not matched to a gene: 7. The germline gives CDR1 LGHNT, CDR2 FRNRAP. The CDR3 loop spans 15 amino acids. CDR3 bases: TGTGCTAGTGGTTTCAGGACTAGCGGGATTTTGGAGCAGTACTTC. Its protein is CASGFRTSGILEQYF.

This clone was detected once. V and J are TRBV5-1 and TRBJ2-5; possibly TRBD2 for D (6 bases). The CDR3 length is 14 residues. V lost 4 bases and J 4 bases, leaving 14 bases between the germline ends. Germline CDR1 is SGHRS and CDR2 is YFSETQ. This CDR3 reads CASSPLGGLETQYF. The CDR3 DNA follows: TGCGCCAGCAGCCCTTTGGGGGGTCTAGAGACCCAGTACTTC.

The chain links TRBV29-1 to TRBJ2-7; 8 bases map to TRBD2. This CDR3 comprises 13 residues. The ends lost 6 bases at V and 0 bases at J; junction bases unmatched: 4. CDR1 SQVTM and CDR2 ANQGSEA come from the germline V gene. The CDR3 bases are TGCAGCGTCCGGGGGGGGGCCTCCTACGAGCAGTACTTC. It translates to CSVRGGASYEQYF.

This chain joins TRBV4-1 and TRBJ2-3; 8 bases align to TRBD2. CDR1 MGHRA and CDR2 YSYEKL come from the germline V gene. After removal of 2 bases from V and 5 bases from J, the junction contained 6 bases not matched to a gene. CDR3 size: 15 residues. CDR3 sequence: CASSQLPGLEDTQYF. As DNA, the CDR3 is TGCGCCAGCAGCCAATTACCGGGACTAGAAGATACGCAGTATTTT.

The chain is built from TRBV28 and TRBJ2-1, with TRBD1 identical over 7 bases. Germline V gives CDR1 MDHEN, CDR2 SYDVKM. The CDR3 totals 14 residues. V was clipped by 5 bases and J by 4 bases; unmatched bases: 5. The CDR3 sequence is CASSPGQDYNEQFF. The CDR3, as DNA: TGTGCCAGCAGTCCCGGACAGGATTACAATGAGCAGTTCTTC. Variable domain in full (rest from reference TRBV28 and TRBJ2-1): DVKVTQSSRYLVKRTGEKVFLECVQDMDHENMFWYRQDPGLGLRLIYFSYDVKMKEKGDIPEGYSVSREKKERFSLILESASTNQTSMYLCASSPGQDYNEQFFGPGTRLTVL.

The J gene is TRBJ2-1, the V gene TRBV18; a possible D gene is TRBD2 (5 bases). V dropped 5 bases and J dropped 7 bases, with 6 bases sitting between them. The CDR3 extends over 11 amino acids. From germline, CDR1 is KGHSH and CDR2 LQKENI. The CDR3 protein is CASSIANEQFF. The CDR3 bases are TGTGCCAGCTCAATAGCGAATGAGCAGTTCTTC.

Here the CDR3 DNA reads TGTGCCAGCAGCTTACGGACTAGCGGGAGGGCCAGGTGGACAGATACGCAGTATTTT. It translates to CASSLRTSGRARWTDTQYF. The chain carries TRBV9 and TRBJ2-3; 15 nucleotides align to TRBD2. J lost 3 bases, V lost 4 bases, and 12 bases had no gene match. The CDR3 covers 19 residues. Germline V gene data show CDR1 as SGDLS and CDR2 as YYNGEE.